A selection of T cell receptor beta chains follows, all from one sample in a study of shared clonotypes between healthy human individuals. This table comes from immunoSEQ multiplex PCR, and its TCRdb copy is limited to in-frame clones, with some not included. This sample has under 1,100,000 clones, with approximately 72% found just once. Sequenced: memory CD4+ T cells sorted from blood. These receptors were obtained from a man younger than 35 in good health. The CDR3 runs from the conserved cysteine through the conserved F or W. The D gene is left open where the match is weak. Not every row has a clone size; where given, it reads once, few, many or a size class.

V gene,clone size,J gene,CDR3 length,D gene,CDR3 DNA,CDR3 protein
TRBV6-5,-,TRBJ1-2,14,-,TGTGCCAGCAGTGCGGGAGGAGTTAACTATGGCTACACCTTC,CASSAGGVNYGYTF
TRBV10-3,-,TRBJ2-3,18,TRBD2,TGTGCCATCAGGCCGAGAGCGGGGGGCTTAGCTAGCACAGATACGCAGTATTTT,CAIRPRAGGLASTDTQYF
TRBV11-3,-,TRBJ1-6,13,-,TGTGCCAGCAGCTTAAACAGACTTTCACCCCTCCACTTT,CASSLNRLSPLHF
TRBV4-2,few,TRBJ2-3,17,TRBD2,TGTGCCAGCAGCCAAGGCTCTCAACTAGCGACCACAGATACGCAGTATTTT,CASSQGSQLATTDTQYF
TRBV28,-,TRBJ2-3,13,TRBD2,TGTGCCAGCATCGGGGGGGGCACAGATACGCAGTATTTT,CASIGGGTDTQYF
TRBV6-5,-,TRBJ2-7,13,TRBD1,TGTGCCACCTCGGCGGTTGGCGGGACAGGGGGGTACTTC,CATSAVGGTGGYF
TRBV28,-,TRBJ1-3,14,-,TGTGCCAGCAGTTTAGACAGTACTGGAAACACCATATATTTT,CASSLDSTGNTIYF
TRBV6-5,-,TRBJ2-2,14,TRBD1,TGTGCCAGCAGAAGGACAGGGCCCACCGGGGAGCTGTTTTTT,CASRRTGPTGELFF
TRBV5-1,-,TRBJ2-7,13,TRBD2,TGCGCCAGCAGAGGGACTAGCGTAGACGAGCAGTACTTC,CASRGTSVDEQYF
TRBV18,-,TRBJ2-7,15,TRBD1,TGTGCCAGCTCACCACCGGGGACAGGTTCCTACGAGCAGTACTTC,CASSPPGTGSYEQYF
TRBV29-1,many,TRBJ1-5,13,TRBD1,TGCAGCGTGGGACAGGGAGGAGGTCAGCCCCAGCATTTT,CSVGQGGGQPQHF
TRBV19,once,TRBJ1-2,15,-,TGTGCCAGTACCGCAAGGAGGGGCATGAACTATGGCTACACCTTC,CASTARRGMNYGYTF
TRBV15,-,TRBJ2-7,15,-,TGTGCCACCAGCAGAGATCGGGTCCAATCTTACGAGCAGTACTTC,CATSRDRVQSYEQYF
TRBV2,-,TRBJ1-5,13,-,TGTGCCAGCAGGGAGACCCCCAATCAGCCCCAGCATTTT,CASRETPNQPQHF
TRBV15,-,TRBJ2-5,15,TRBD2,TGTGCCACCAGCAGAGATTCGACTAGCCGGGAGACCCAGTACTTC,CATSRDSTSRETQYF
TRBV7-9,-,TRBJ2-5,11,-,TGTGCCAGCAATGCGGGGGAGACCCAGTACTTC,CASNAGETQYF
TRBV7-9,few,TRBJ1-2,13,TRBD1,TGTGCCAGCGCGACAGGGGAGGCCTATGGCTACACCTTC,CASATGEAYGYTF
TRBV7-2,-,TRBJ1-1,15,TRBD1,TGTGCCAGCAGCTTAATGGGGACAGGGAAAGGGGGAGCTTTCTTT,CASSLMGTGKGGAFF
TRBV6-1,few,TRBJ2-7,16,TRBD1,TGTGCCAGCAGTGCTGTACCGGGACAGACGACCTACGAGCAGTACTTC,CASSAVPGQTTYEQYF
TRBV18,-,TRBJ2-3,15,TRBD1,TGTGCCAGCTCACCAAAGGGGACAGACACAGATACGCAGTATTTT,CASSPKGTDTDTQYF
TRBV12-1,few,TRBJ1-3,15,-,TGTGCCAGCAGCGGCCGATGCAGCTCTGGAAACACCATATATTTT,CASSGRCSSGNTIYF
TRBV7-2,few,TRBJ2-5,11,-,TGTGCCAGCAGCTTACTGGAGACCCAGTACTTC,CASSLLETQYF
TRBV7-9,-,TRBJ1-2,16,-,TGTGCCAGCAGCTTAGTACCCCAAGGAACCCTCTGGGGCTACACCTTC,CASSLVPQGTLWGYTF
TRBV7-9,few,TRBJ1-1,14,-,TGTGCCAGCAGCTTAGCGGGGGAATTCACTGAAGCTTTCTTT,CASSLAGEFTEAFF
TRBV28,-,TRBJ1-4,14,-,TGTGCCAGCAGTTTTGGAAGCCACCCTGAAAAACTGTTTTTT,CASSFGSHPEKLFF
TRBV7-2,-,TRBJ1-5,15,-,TGTGCCAGCAGCTCCCGCGGAGGGACCAATCAGCCCCAGCATTTT,CASSSRGGTNQPQHF
TRBV4-3,once,TRBJ2-3,18,-,TGCGCCAGCAGCCAAGATTGGTTGGAGGGACTTAGCTCGGATACGCAGTATTTT,CASSQDWLEGLSSDTQYF
TRBV2,-,TRBJ2-7,12,-,TGTGCCAGCATCGGCGGGTTCTACGAGCAGTACTTC,CASIGGFYEQYF
TRBV5-1,-,TRBJ2-7,11,-,TGCGCCAGCAGAGGGGGGTACGAGCAGTACTTC,CASRGGYEQYF
TRBV5-8,few,TRBJ1-3,17,TRBD1,TGTGCCAGCAGCTTGACCGGGACAGGTCTCTCTGGAAACACCATATATTTT,CASSLTGTGLSGNTIYF
TRBV19,-,TRBJ1-2,18,TRBD1,TGTGCCAGTAGTATGGATGGGACAGGGGGCGCTTTCCATATCGGCTACACCTTC,CASSMDGTGGAFHIGYTF
TRBV7-2,-,TRBJ2-1,15,-,TGTGCCAGCAGCTTAGGGTGGGGGAAATACAATGAGCAGTTCTTC,CASSLGWGKYNEQFF
TRBV4-3,-,TRBJ2-2,16,-,TGCGCCAGCAGCCAAGATTCGAGAGGGGTGTCCGGGGAGCTGTTTTTT,CASSQDSRGVSGELFF
TRBV27,-,TRBJ1-3,13,-,TGTGCCAGCAGTTCCGCGGGCCTTAACACCATATATTTT,CASSSAGLNTIYF
TRBV5-4,few,TRBJ2-7,16,-,TGTGCCAGCAGCTTGGATGGGGCCTTCAGCTCCTACGAGCAGTACTTC,CASSLDGAFSSYEQYF
TRBV2,-,TRBJ2-7,14,TRBD2,TGTGCCAGCAGAGCGGGGGGGCCAGGGTACGAGCAGTACTTC,CASRAGGPGYEQYF
TRBV7-6,-,TRBJ2-7,15,TRBD1,TGTGCCAGCAGCTTAGAACAGGGGTCCAGATACGAGCAGTACTTC,CASSLEQGSRYEQYF
TRBV5-1,-,TRBJ1-1,14,-,TGCGCCAGCGGGGTTGAGGTGGGTTCTACTGAAGCTTTCTTT,CASGVEVGSTEAFF
TRBV5-6,-,TRBJ2-4,15,TRBD2,TGTGCCAGCACCCCGTCCCTAGCGGGGGGGAACATTCAGTACTTC,CASTPSLAGGNIQYF
TRBV7-9,-,TRBJ1-1,16,-,TGTGCCAGCAGCTTAGTCTTTGGGGCGGGGATCACTGAAGCTTTCTTT,CASSLVFGAGITEAFF
TRBV7-2,few,TRBJ1-3,14,-,TGTGCCAGCAGCTTATCGGGAGCTGGAAACACCATATATTTT,CASSLSGAGNTIYF
TRBV7-8,-,TRBJ1-1,13,-,TGTGCCAGCAGCTTAATACAGGACTCTGAAGCTTTCTTT,CASSLIQDSEAFF
TRBV5-1,-,TRBJ2-7,16,-,TGCGCCAGCAGCTTGGTTGGGGTGGGCAGGGGCCCACTCCAGTACTTC,CASSLVGVGRGPLQYF
TRBV7-8,-,TRBJ2-7,17,TRBD2,TGTGCCAGCAGCTCCGAACGACCGAGCGGGAGCTCCTACGAGCAGTACTTC,CASSSERPSGSSYEQYF
TRBV5-6,-,TRBJ2-2,17,TRBD2,TGTGCCAGCAGCTTGGCGTTAGCGGGGAGGAACACCGGGGAGCTGTTTTTT,CASSLALAGRNTGELFF
TRBV6-5,-,TRBJ1-1,14,-,TGTGCCAGCAGGCTCAAGGTATCGAACACTGAAGCTTTCTTT,CASRLKVSNTEAFF
TRBV5-4,-,TRBJ1-2,13,-,TGTGCCAGCAGCTTGGACCTTTACTATGGCTACACCTTC,CASSLDLYYGYTF
TRBV28,-,TRBJ2-7,13,-,TGTGCCAGCAGTTTGGGTCCCCTCTACGAGCAGTACTTC,CASSLGPLYEQYF
TRBV6-5,-,TRBJ1-2,14,TRBD1,TGTGCCAGCAGTGCCTGGACAGGGTCCATCGGCTACACCTTC,CASSAWTGSIGYTF